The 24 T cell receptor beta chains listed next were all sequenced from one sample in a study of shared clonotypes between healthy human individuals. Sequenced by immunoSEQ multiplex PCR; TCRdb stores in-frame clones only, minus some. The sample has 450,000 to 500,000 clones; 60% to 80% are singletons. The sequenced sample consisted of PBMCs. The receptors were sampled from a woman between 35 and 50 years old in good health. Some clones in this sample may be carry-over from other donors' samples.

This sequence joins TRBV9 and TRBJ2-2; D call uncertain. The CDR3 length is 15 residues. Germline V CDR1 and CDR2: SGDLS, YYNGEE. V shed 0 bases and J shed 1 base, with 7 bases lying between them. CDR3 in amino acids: CASSVATVNTGELFF. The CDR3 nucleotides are TGTGCCAGCAGCGTAGCAACGGTGAACACCGGGGAGCTGTTTTTT.

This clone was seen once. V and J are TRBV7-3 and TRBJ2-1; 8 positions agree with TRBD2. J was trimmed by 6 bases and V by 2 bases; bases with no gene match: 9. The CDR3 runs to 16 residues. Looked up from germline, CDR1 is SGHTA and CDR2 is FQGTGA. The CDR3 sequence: CASSLLGAGASNEQFF. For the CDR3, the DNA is TGTGCCAGCAGCTTACTGGGAGCGGGAGCTTCCAATGAGCAGTTCTTC.

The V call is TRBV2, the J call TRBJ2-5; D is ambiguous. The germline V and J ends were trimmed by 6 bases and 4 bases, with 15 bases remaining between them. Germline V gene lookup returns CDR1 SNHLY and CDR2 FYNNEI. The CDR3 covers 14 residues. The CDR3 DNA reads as TGTGCCAGCAGGTCCAGAGGCGGTTTAGAGACCCAGTACTTC. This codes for CASRSRGGLETQYF.

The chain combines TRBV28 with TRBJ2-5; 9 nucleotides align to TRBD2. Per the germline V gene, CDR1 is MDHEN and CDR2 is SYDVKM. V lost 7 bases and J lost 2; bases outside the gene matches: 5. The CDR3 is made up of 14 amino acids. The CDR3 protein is CASTPAGGQETQYF. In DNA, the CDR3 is TGTGCCAGCACGCCAGCGGGAGGACAAGAGACCCAGTACTTC.

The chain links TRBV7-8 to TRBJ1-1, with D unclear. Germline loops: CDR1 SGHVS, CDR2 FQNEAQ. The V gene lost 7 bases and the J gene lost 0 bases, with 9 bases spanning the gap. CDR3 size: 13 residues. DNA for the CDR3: TGTGCCAGCATTGAACATCTGAACACTGAAGCTTTCTTT. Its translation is CASIEHLNTEAFF.

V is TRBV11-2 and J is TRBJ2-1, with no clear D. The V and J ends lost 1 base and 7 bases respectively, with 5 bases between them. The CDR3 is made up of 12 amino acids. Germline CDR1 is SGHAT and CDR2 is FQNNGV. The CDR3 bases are TGTGCCAGCAGCTTAGCGCTTAATGAGCAGTTCTTC. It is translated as CASSLALNEQFF. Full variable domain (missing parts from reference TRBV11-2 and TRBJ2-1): EAGVAQSPRYKIIEKRQSVAFWCNPISGHATLYWYQQILGQGPKLLIQFQNNGVVDDSQLPKDRFSAERLKGVDSTLKIQPAKLEDSAVYLCASSLALNEQFFGPGTRLTVL.

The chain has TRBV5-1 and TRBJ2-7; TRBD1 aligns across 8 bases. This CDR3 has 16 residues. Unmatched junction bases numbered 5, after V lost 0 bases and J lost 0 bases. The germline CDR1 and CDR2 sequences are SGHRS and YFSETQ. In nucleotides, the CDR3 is TGCGCCAGCAGCTTGGCCGGGGACAGGTACTCCTACGAGCAGTACTTC. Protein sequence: CASSLAGDRYSYEQYF.

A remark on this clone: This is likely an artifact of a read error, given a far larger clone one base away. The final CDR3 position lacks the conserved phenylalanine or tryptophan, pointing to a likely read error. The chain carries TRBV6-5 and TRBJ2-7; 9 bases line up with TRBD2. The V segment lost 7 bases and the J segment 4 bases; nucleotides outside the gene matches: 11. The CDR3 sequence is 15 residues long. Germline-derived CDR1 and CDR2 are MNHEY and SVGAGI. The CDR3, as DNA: TGTGCCAGCAATCCAGCGGGAGGACTGACATACGAGCAGTACTCC. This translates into CASNPAGGLTYEQYS.

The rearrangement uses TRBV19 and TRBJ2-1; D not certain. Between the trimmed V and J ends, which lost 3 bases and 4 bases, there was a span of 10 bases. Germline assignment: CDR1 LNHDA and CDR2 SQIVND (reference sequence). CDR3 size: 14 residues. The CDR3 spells CASSMYEVYNEQFF. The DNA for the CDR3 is TGTGCCAGTAGTATGTACGAGGTTTACAATGAGCAGTTCTTC.

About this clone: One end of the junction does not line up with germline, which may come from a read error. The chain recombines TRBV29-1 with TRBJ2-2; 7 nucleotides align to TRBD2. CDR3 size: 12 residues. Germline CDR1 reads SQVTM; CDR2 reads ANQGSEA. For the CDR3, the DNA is TGCGGGGGGGGTGAGAACACCAGGGAGCTGTTTTTT. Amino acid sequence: CGGGENTRELFF.

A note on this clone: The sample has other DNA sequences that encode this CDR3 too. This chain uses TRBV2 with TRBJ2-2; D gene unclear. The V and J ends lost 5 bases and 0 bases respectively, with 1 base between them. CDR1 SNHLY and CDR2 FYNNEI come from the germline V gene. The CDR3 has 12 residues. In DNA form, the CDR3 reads TGTGCCAGCAGTCCGAACACCGGGGAGCTGTTTTTT. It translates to CASSPNTGELFF.

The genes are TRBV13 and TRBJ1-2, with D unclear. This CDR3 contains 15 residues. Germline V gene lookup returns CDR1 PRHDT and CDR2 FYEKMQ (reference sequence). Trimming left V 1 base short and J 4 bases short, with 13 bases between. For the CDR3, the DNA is TGTGCCAGCAGCTTAGCCCCGGCAGGACTCTATGGCTACACCTTC. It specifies CASSLAPAGLYGYTF.

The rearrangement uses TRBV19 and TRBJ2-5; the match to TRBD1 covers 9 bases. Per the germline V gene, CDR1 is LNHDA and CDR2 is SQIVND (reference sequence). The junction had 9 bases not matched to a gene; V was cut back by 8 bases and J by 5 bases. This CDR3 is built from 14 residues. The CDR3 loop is CASSPGQGWETQYF. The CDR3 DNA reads TGTGCCAGTTCCCCGGGACAGGGTTGGGAGACCCAGTACTTC.

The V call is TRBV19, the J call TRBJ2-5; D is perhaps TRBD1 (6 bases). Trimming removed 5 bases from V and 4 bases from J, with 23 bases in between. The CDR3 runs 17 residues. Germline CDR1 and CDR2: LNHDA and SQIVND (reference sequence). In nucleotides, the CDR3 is TGTGCCAGTAGTGACCGCCCTGTAGGCAGGGGATCAGAGACCCAGTACTTC. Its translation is CASSDRPVGRGSETQYF.

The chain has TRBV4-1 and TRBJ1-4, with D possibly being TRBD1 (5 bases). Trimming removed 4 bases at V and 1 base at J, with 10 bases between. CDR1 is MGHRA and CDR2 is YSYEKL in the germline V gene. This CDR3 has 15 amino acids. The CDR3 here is CASSPLGGTNEKLFF. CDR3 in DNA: TGCGCCAGCAGCCCCCTGGGGGGAACTAATGAAAAACTGTTTTTT.

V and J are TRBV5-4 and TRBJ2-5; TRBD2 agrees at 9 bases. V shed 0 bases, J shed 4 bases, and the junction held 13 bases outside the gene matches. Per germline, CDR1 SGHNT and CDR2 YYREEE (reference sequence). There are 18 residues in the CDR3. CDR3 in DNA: TGTGCCAGCAGCTTGGACCCAAGCGTTGAACTAGCGGGAGAGACCCAGTACTTC. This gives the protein CASSLDPSVELAGETQYF. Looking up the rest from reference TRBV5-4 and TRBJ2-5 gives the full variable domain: ETGVTQSPTHLIKTRGQQVTLRCSSQSGHNTVSWYQQALGQGPQFIFQYYREEENGRGNFPPRFSGLQFPNYSSELNVNALELDDSALYLCASSLDPSVELAGETQYFGPGTRLLVL.

CDR3 bases: TGTGCCAGCAGTATACAGGGGGAAGTCTACGAGCAGTACTTC. Encoded protein: CASSIQGEVYEQYF. This chain connects TRBV27 to TRBJ2-7; 8 positions match TRBD1. The CDR3 extends over 14 amino acids. J was trimmed by 3 bases and V by 5 bases; bases with no gene match: 6. Germline V gene lookup returns CDR1 MNHEY and CDR2 SMNVEV (reference sequence).

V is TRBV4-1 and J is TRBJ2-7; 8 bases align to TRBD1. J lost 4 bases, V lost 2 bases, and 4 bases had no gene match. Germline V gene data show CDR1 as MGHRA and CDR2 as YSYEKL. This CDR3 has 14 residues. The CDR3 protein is CASSQSYRGYEQYF. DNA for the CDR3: TGCGCCAGCAGCCAATCGTACAGGGGGTACGAGCAGTACTTC.

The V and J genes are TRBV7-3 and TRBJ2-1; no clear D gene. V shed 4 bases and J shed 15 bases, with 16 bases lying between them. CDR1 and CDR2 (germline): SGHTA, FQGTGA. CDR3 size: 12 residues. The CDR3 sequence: CASSSTTAQLFF. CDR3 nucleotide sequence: TGTGCCAGCAGCTCGACGACGGCGCAGCTGTTCTTC.

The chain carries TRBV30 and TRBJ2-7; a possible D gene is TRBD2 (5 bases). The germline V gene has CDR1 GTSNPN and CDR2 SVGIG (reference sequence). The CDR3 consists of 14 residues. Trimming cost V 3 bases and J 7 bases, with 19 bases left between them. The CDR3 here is CAWRQIAGTAEQYF. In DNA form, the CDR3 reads TGTGCCTGGAGGCAAATCGCGGGTACGGCAGAGCAGTACTTC.

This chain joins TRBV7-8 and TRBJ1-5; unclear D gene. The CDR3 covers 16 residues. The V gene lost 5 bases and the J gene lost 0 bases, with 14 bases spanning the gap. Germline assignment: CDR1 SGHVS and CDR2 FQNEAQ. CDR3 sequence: CASSQGFRNSNQPQHF. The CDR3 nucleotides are TGTGCCAGCAGCCAAGGATTCAGAAATAGCAATCAGCCCCAGCATTTT.

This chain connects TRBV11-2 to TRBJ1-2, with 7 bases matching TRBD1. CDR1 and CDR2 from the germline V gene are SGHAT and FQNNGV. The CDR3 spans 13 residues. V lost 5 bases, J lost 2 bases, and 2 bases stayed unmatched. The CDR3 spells CASSPQGNYGYTF. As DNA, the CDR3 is TGTGCCAGCAGCCCACAGGGGAACTATGGCTACACCTTC.

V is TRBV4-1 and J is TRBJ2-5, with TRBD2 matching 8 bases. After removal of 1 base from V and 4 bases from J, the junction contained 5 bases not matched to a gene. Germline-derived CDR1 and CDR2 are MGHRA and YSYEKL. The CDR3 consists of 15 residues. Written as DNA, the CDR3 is TGCGCCAGCAGCCAAGGGGGCCTAGCGGGAGAGACCCAGTACTTC. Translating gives CASSQGGLAGETQYF.

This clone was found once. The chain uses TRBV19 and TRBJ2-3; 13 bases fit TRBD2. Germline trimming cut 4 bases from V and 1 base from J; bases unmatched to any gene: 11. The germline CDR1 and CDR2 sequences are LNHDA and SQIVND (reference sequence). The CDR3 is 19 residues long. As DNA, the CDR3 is TGTGCCAGTAGTAGAGTTACTAGCGGGAGGGCCCTCGGCACAGATACGCAGTATTTT. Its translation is CASSRVTSGRALGTDTQYF. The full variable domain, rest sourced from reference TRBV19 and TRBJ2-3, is DGGITQSPKYLFRKEGQNVTLSCEQNLNHDAMYWYRQDPGQGLRLIYYSQIVNDFQKGDIAEGYSVSREKKESFPLTVTSAQKNPTAFYLCASSRVTSGRALGTDTQYFGPGTRLTVL.